Listed below are T cell receptor beta chains from one sample, sequenced in a study of blood T cell repertoires in COVID-19. The assay was immunoSEQ multiplex PCR, and TCRdb's table has in-frame clones only and misses some. The repertoire holds 110,000 to 150,000 clones, with approximately 84% as singletons. Sequences were obtained from peripheral blood. These receptors originate from a human donor in a cohort sampled during active COVID-19. Each CDR3 is given with its conserved first and last residue. D genes are given only for firm matches. Some rows mark clone size as missing; the rest say once, few, many or name a class of expanded clone.

few	-	TRBJ2-2	TRBV5-4	CASSFGGGPANTGELFF	TGTGCCAGCAGCTTCGGCGGCGGGCCTGCGAACACCGGGGAGCTGTTTTTT
few	TRBD1	TRBJ1-2	TRBV7-9	CASSSWGGQGPHGYTF	TGTGCCAGCAGCTCGTGGGGGGGACAGGGGCCCCATGGCTACACCTTC
-	-	TRBJ1-3	TRBV18	CASSPTGVNTIYF	TGTGCCAGCTCCCCAACCGGGGTTAACACCATATATTTT
-	-	TRBJ2-7	TRBV2	CASSGQGLGYEQYF	TGTGCCAGCAGTGGGCAGGGCCTTGGGTACGAGCAGTACTTC
-	TRBD1	TRBJ2-3	TRBV10-3	CAITPTGATDTQYF	TGTGCCATCACCCCGACAGGGGCCACAGATACGCAGTATTTT
-	TRBD1	TRBJ1-5	TRBV7-8	CASSQQGEYQPQHF	TGTGCCAGCAGCCAACAGGGGGAATATCAGCCCCAGCATTTT
-	-	TRBJ2-1	TRBV6-2/TRBV6-3	CASSYSGSPSGNEQFF	TGTGCCAGCAGTTACTCGGGGAGCCCCAGTGGGAATGAGCAGTTCTTC
-	-	TRBJ2-2	TRBV11-2	CASRYTGTGELFF	TGTGCCAGCAGGTACACAGGGACCGGGGAGCTGTTTTTT
-	TRBD1	TRBJ2-7	TRBV10-3	CAIRRTGTGSYEQYF	TGTGCCATCAGGAGAACCGGGACAGGGTCTTACGAGCAGTACTTC
-	TRBD2	TRBJ2-7	TRBV3-1/TRBV3-2	CASSQGRGIAYEQYF	TGTGCCAGCAGCCAAGGGCGGGGGATCGCTTACGAGCAGTACTTC
-	-	TRBJ2-6	TRBV6-1	CASTGSGANVLTF	TGTGCCAGCACGGGCTCTGGGGCCAACGTCCTGACTTTC
-	-	TRBJ2-2	TRBV7-3	CASSLRAAGNTGELFF	TGTGCCAGCAGCTTACGGGCAGCGGGGAACACCGGGGAGCTGTTTTTT
-	-	TRBJ1-2	TRBV25-1	CASSASRGWDYGYTF	TGTGCCAGCAGTGCCAGCAGGGGTTGGGACTATGGCTACACCTTC
once	-	TRBJ2-5	TRBV28	CASSKHTLEGETQYF	TGTGCCAGCAGTAAACATACACTAGAGGGAGAGACCCAGTACTTC
few	-	TRBJ1-6	TRBV5-1	CASSLLQTYNSPLHF	TGCGCCAGCAGCTTGCTTCAGACTTATAATTCACCCCTCCACTTT
-	-	TRBJ2-1	TRBV18	CASSQLDSYNEQFF	TGTGCCAGCTCACAGCTAGACTCCTACAATGAGCAGTTCTTC
once	-	TRBJ2-5	TRBV7-3	CASSLTGGDGETQYF	TGTGCCAGCAGCTTAACTGGCGGGGATGGGGAGACCCAGTACTTC
-	-	TRBJ1-4	TRBV7-9	CASSSAGGREKLFF	TGTGCCAGCAGCTCCGCCGGAGGCCGGGAAAAACTGTTTTTT
-	TRBD1	TRBJ1-2	TRBV7-3	CASSLEAAGGRYTF	TGTGCCAGCAGCTTAGAGGCGGCAGGGGGCCGCTACACCTTC
-	-	TRBJ1-6	TRBV2	CASSETLNSPLHF	TGTGCCAGCAGTGAAACATTGAATTCACCCCTCCACTTT
-	TRBD2	TRBJ2-1	TRBV9	CASSPGGGLAVNNEQFF	TGTGCCAGCAGCCCAGGGGGGGGACTAGCAGTCAACAATGAGCAGTTCTTC
-	-	TRBJ2-5	TRBV4-2	CASSQDTAGETQYF	TGTGCCAGCAGCCAAGATACTGCCGGGGAGACCCAGTACTTC
-	TRBD1	TRBJ2-7	TRBV9	CASSPSDRSEQYF	TGTGCCAGCAGCCCCTCGGACAGGTCCGAGCAGTACTTC
few	-	TRBJ1-2	TRBV7-2	CASSPPTGRYGYTF	TGTGCCAGCAGCCCTCCTACAGGGCGCTATGGCTACACCTTC
few	-	TRBJ1-2	TRBV29-1	CSVEESRGYTF	TGCAGCGTTGAGGAGTCACGTGGCTACACCTTC
-	-	TRBJ1-1	TRBV7-3	CASSLQGRNTEAFF	TGTGCCAGCAGCTTACAGGGTCGGAACACTGAAGCTTTCTTT
-	TRBD2	TRBJ2-2	TRBV27	CASSLLSGTKYGELFF	TGTGCCAGCAGTTTATTATCCGGGACTAAGTACGGGGAGCTGTTTTTT
-	-	TRBJ1-5	TRBV2	CASSVDGVSNQPQHF	TGTGCCAGCAGCGTAGATGGAGTTAGCAATCAGCCCCAGCATTTT
-	TRBD1	TRBJ1-2	TRBV29-1	CSAPGTAYGYTF	TGCAGCGCCCCCGGGACAGCCTATGGCTACACCTTC
-	-	TRBJ1-5	TRBV12-5	CASGLQGSNQPQHF	TGTGCTAGTGGTTTGCAGGGAAGCAATCAGCCCCAGCATTTT
-	-	TRBJ1-5	TRBV12-5	CASVADTNFNQPQHF	TGTGCTAGTGTCGCAGACACGAATTTCAATCAGCCCCAGCATTTT
few	-	TRBJ2-2	TRBV19	CASKTEGTGELFF	TGTGCCAGTAAGACGGAGGGCACCGGGGAGCTGTTTTTT
-	TRBD1	TRBJ2-1	TRBV18	CASSSRGPNEQFF	TGTGCCAGCTCATCCAGGGGGCCGAATGAGCAGTTCTTC
-	-	TRBJ1-2	TRBV6-5	CASSSVRGAGGYTF	TGTGCCAGCAGTTCCGTAAGGGGCGCGGGGGGCTACACCTTC
once	TRBD2	TRBJ2-2	TRBV3-1/TRBV3-2	CASSLAGVSTGELFF	TGTGCCAGCAGCCTAGCGGGAGTTTCCACCGGGGAGCTGTTTTTT
-	TRBD1	TRBJ2-5	TRBV6-5	CASSYTRGRETQYF	TGTGCCAGCAGTTACACCAGGGGGCGAGAGACCCAGTACTTC
few	-	TRBJ1-1	TRBV5-5	CASSLARYYTEAFF	TGTGCCAGCAGCTTGGCCAGGTACTACACTGAAGCTTTCTTT
-	TRBD2	TRBJ2-1	TRBV3-1/TRBV3-2	CASSQEGLAAIYNEQFF	TGTGCCAGCAGCCAAGAAGGGCTAGCGGCCATCTACAATGAGCAGTTCTTC
-	-	TRBJ1-2	TRBV27	CASSSAQGWNGYTF	TGTGCCAGCAGTTCCGCCCAGGGCTGGAATGGCTACACCTTC
-	-	TRBJ2-3	TRBV24-1	CATSDSSDTQYF	TGTGCCACCAGTGATTCATCAGATACGCAGTATTTT
few	-	TRBJ1-1	TRBV20-1	CSASLAGMNTEAFF	TGCAGTGCTAGTCTGGCGGGGATGAACACTGAAGCTTTCTTT
-	TRBD2	TRBJ2-5	TRBV5-7	CASPRRGETQYF	TGTGCCAGCCCCAGGCGGGGGGAGACCCAGTACTTC
-	-	TRBJ2-6	TRBV29-1	CSVAPLSGANVLTF	TGCAGCGTTGCGCCCCTATCTGGGGCCAACGTCCTGACTTTC
many	TRBD1	TRBJ1-3	TRBV6-5	CASATGYRNTIYF	TGTGCCAGTGCGACAGGGTATAGAAACACCATATATTTT
-	-	TRBJ2-6	TRBV7-3	CASSHSGANVLTF	TGTGCCAGCAGCCACTCTGGGGCCAACGTCCTGACTTTC
-	-	TRBJ2-3	TRBV21-1	CASNRPGGTDTQYF	TGTGCCAGCAACCGACCAGGGGGCACAGATACGCAGTATTTT
-	-	TRBJ1-1	TRBV5-1	CASSPLGDTEAFF	TGCGCCAGCAGCCCCCTCGGGGACACTGAAGCTTTCTTT
many	-	TRBJ2-6	TRBV18	CASSLQANGGSGANVLTF	TGTGCCAGCTCACTGCAGGCTAATGGAGGGTCCGGGGCCAACGTCCTGACTTTC
-	-	TRBJ1-1	TRBV14	CASSSTANTEAFF	TGTGCCAGCAGTTCGACAGCGAACACTGAAGCTTTCTTT
few	-	TRBJ2-7	TRBV5-6	CASSLTQYEQYF	TGTGCCAGCAGCTTAACACAGTACGAGCAGTACTTC
-	-	TRBJ2-6	TRBV7-2	CASSLYRSGANVLTF	TGTGCCAGCAGCTTATATAGATCTGGGGCCAACGTCCTGACTTTC
-	-	TRBJ1-1	TRBV19	CASSSPAGLGGTEAFF	TGTGCCAGTAGTTCGCCGGCGGGTTTGGGAGGCACTGAAGCTTTCTTT
-	TRBD2	TRBJ2-3	TRBV9	CASSSSSGGAADTQYF	TGTGCCAGCAGCTCATCTAGCGGGGGGGCCGCAGATACGCAGTATTTT
-	-	TRBJ1-2	TRBV30	CAWSVGRVANYGYTF	TGTGCCTGGAGTGTAGGCAGGGTAGCTAACTATGGCTACACCTTC